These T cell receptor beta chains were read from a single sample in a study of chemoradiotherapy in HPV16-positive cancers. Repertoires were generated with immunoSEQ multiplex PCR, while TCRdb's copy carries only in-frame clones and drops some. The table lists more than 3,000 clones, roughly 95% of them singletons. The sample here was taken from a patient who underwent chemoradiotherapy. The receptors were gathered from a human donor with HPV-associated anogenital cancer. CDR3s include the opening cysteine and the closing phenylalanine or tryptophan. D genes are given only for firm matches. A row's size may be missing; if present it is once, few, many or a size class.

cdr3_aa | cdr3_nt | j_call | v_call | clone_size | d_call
CASGDREGSYEQYF | TGTGCCAGCGGAGACAGGGAAGGCTCCTACGAGCAGTACTTC | TRBJ2-7 | TRBV27 | - | TRBD1
CAWGDRGPQHF | TGTGCCTGGGGCGACCGTGGGCCCCAGCATTTT | TRBJ1-5 | TRBV30 | few | -
CASRIQGSNTEAFF | TGTGCCAGCAGAATACAAGGGTCGAACACTGAAGCTTTCTTT | TRBJ1-1 | TRBV27 | - | -
CASSQAAGTSGGASYNEQFF | TGCGCCAGCAGCCAAGCCGCCGGGACTAGCGGGGGGGCCTCCTACAATGAGCAGTTCTTC | TRBJ2-1 | TRBV4-1 | - | TRBD2
CASSGGEGWTEAFF | TGTGCCAGCAGTGGGGGGGAAGGCTGGACTGAAGCTTTCTTT | TRBJ1-1 | TRBV6-1 | - | -
CATGTTWQYF | TGTGCCACCGGAACGACGTGGCAGTACTTC | TRBJ2-7 | TRBV28 | - | -
CASSLALGAEAFF | TGCGCCAGCAGCTTGGCCCTGGGGGCTGAAGCTTTCTTT | TRBJ1-1 | TRBV5-1 | - | -
CASSRDRGLSQPQHF | TGTGCCAGCAGCCGGGACAGGGGCTTGAGTCAGCCCCAGCATTTT | TRBJ1-5 | TRBV6-5 | once | TRBD1
CASSFQLGPYNEQFF | TGTGCCAGCAGCTTCCAGCTGGGTCCCTACAATGAGCAGTTCTTC | TRBJ2-1 | TRBV13 | - | -
CATSMWGLNTGELFF | TGTGCCACCAGCATGTGGGGGCTGAACACCGGGGAGCTGTTTTTT | TRBJ2-2 | TRBV15 | - | -
CAFQRGARSPLHF | TGTGCCTTCCAACGGGGGGCAAGGTCACCCCTCCACTTT | TRBJ1-6 | TRBV30 | - | -
CASSPPWQGNEQYF | TGTGCCAGCTCACCACCGTGGCAGGGGAACGAGCAGTACTTC | TRBJ2-7 | TRBV18 | - | -
CASSMPPDTQYF | TGTGCCAGTAGTATGCCCCCAGATACGCAGTATTTT | TRBJ2-3 | TRBV19 | - | -
CASSQVQQQGRNSPLHF | TGTGCCAGCAGCCAGGTCCAACAACAGGGACGGAATTCACCCCTCCACTTT | TRBJ1-6 | TRBV14 | - | -
CASSYQGERNAYANYGYTF | TGTGCCAGCAGTTATCAAGGGGAACGGAATGCATACGCTAACTATGGCTACACCTTC | TRBJ1-2 | TRBV5-6 | - | -
CAWSVGGGNQYF | TGTGCCTGGAGTGTAGGAGGGGGGAATCAGTACTTC | TRBJ2-7 | TRBV30 | - | -
CASSPGPIDYGYTF | TGTGCCAGCAGCCCGGGGCCGATTGACTATGGCTACACCTTC | TRBJ1-2 | TRBV5-5 | - | -
CASSEPSSGTYEQYF | TGCGCCAGCAGTGAGCCAAGTAGCGGGACCTACGAGCAGTACTTC | TRBJ2-7 | TRBV10-2 | - | TRBD2
CASSLGIYSNQPQHF | TGTGCCAGCAGCTTGGGCATTTATAGCAATCAGCCCCAGCATTTT | TRBJ1-5 | TRBV5-6 | - | -
CASSQDPAGTSTDTQYF | TGTGCCAGCAGCCAAGATCCCGCAGGGACTAGCACAGATACGCAGTATTTT | TRBJ2-3 | TRBV14 | - | -
CASSTGPSGANVLTF | TGTGCCTCAAGCACAGGTCCTTCTGGGGCCAACGTCCTGACTTTC | TRBJ2-6 | TRBV2 | once | -
CASSLGQGAYTEAFF | TGTGCCAGCAGCCTCGGACAGGGGGCGTACACTGAAGCTTTCTTT | TRBJ1-1 | TRBV5-5 | - | TRBD1
CASSQDLDSIGTDTQYF | TGTGCCAGCAGCCAAGATCTCGACTCGATTGGCACAGATACGCAGTATTTT | TRBJ2-3 | TRBV4-2 | - | -
CASSATDRVLNGYTF | TGTGCCAGCAGTGCGACCGACAGGGTTCTGAATGGCTACACCTTC | TRBJ1-2 | TRBV27 | - | TRBD1
CASSGQGVETQYF | TGTGCCAGCAGCGGACAGGGAGTGGAGACCCAGTACTTC | TRBJ2-5 | TRBV5-5 | - | TRBD1
CSASDYGYTF | TGCAGTGCCTCCGATTATGGCTACACCTTC | TRBJ1-2 | TRBV20-1 | - | -
CASLRGVDGNTIYF | TGTGCCAGTCTGCGGGGTGTGGACGGAAACACCATATATTTT | TRBJ1-3 | TRBV5-5 | - | -
CASSYSPRTMGTEAFF | TGTGCCAGCAGTTACTCGCCCAGGACAATGGGCACTGAAGCTTTCTTT | TRBJ1-1 | TRBV6-5 | few | -
CASTKTGFGEAFF | TGTGCCAGTACCAAAACAGGGTTTGGTGAAGCTTTCTTT | TRBJ1-1 | TRBV19 | once | -